This T cell receptor beta chain was found in a study of blood T cell repertoires in COVID-19. Repertoires were generated with immunoSEQ multiplex PCR, while TCRdb's copy carries only in-frame clones and drops some. The sample lists 130,000 or so clones; about 83% were seen once. CDR1 is SNHLY, CDR2 FYNNEI, per germline. Trimming left V 5 bases short and J 7 bases short, with 11 bases between. There are 12 residues in the CDR3. The receptor was isolated from a man at least 80 years old with active or convalescent COVID-19. The chain links TRBV2 to TRBJ1-1; D is undetermined. Material: peripheral blood. The CDR3 region is CASSYSAGEAFF. The CDR3 nucleotides read TGTGCCAGCAGTTATTCCGCGGGTGAAGCTTTCTTT.